This T cell receptor beta chain derives from a study of blood T cells in healthy people across ages. Findings of the study overall: Whereas aged donors had fewer naive CD4+ cells, long-lived donors had more of them and higher diversity.

Turning to this clonotype: Its antigen remains unknown.

Germline V gives CDR1 SGHVS, CDR2 FQNEAQ. The V and J ends lost 5 bases and 5 bases, in that order; junction bases with no gene match: 13. The CDR3 runs to 16 residues. A second PCR, run for roughly 7 to 12 cycles, used a sample-barcoded 5' primer plus a J-beta primer mix. TCRdb called the 5' RACE reads again in MiXCR, with one record for every CDR3 protein. The sample lists 1.5 million to 2 million distinct CDR3 sequences, over 25% occurring once. This TCR was sampled from a woman aged 25 to 39 in good health. The chain uses TRBV7-8 and TRBJ2-3; 7 positions match TRBD1. The sample was blood. This CDR3 is CASSPLSGQLIDTQYF. Here the CDR3 DNA reads TGTGCCAGCAGCCCGCTTTCGGGACAGCTTATAGATACGCAGTATTTT. Filled out from reference TRBV7-8 and TRBJ2-3, the complete variable domain reads GAGVSQSPRYKVAKRGQDVALRCDPISGHVSLFWYQQALGQGPEFLTYFQNEAQLDKSGLPSDRFFAERPEGSVSTLKIQRTQQEDSAVYLCASSPLSGQLIDTQYFGPGTRLTVL.